The T cell receptor beta chain described here comes from a study of identical twins. Overall study findings and caveats: Twins shared out-of-frame alpha sequences with excess low generation probability.

There are 14 residues in the CDR3. Looked up from germline, CDR1 is SGHTA and CDR2 is FQGNSA. Trimming took off 5 bases at V and 3 bases at J, with 14 bases between the two ends. This clonotype came up many times. Its antigen is unknown. TCRdb passed the 5' RACE reads through MiXCR, listing each CDR3 protein once. The sample has approximately 230,000 distinct CDR3 sequences, about 6.7% seen once. The same data also went into a second study, on T cells expressing NK-cell markers.

The clonotype was recovered from a woman between 18 and 30 years old in good health. Sample: CD8+ T cells sorted from blood. This chain uses TRBV7-2 with TRBJ2-7; D may be TRBD1 or TRBD2 (7 bases each). As DNA, the CDR3 is TGTGCCAGCAGCCAGGGGGGGTTAAACTACGAGCAGTACTTC. This sequence encodes CASSQGGLNYEQYF. Full variable domain (remainder filled in from reference TRBV7-2 and TRBJ2-7): GAGVSQSPSNKVTEKGKDVELRCDPISGHTALYWYRQSLGQGLEFLIYFQGNSAPDKSGLPSDRFSAERTGGSVSTLTIQRTQQEDSAVYLCASSQGGLNYEQYFGPGTRLTVT.